This TCR beta chain came from a study of identical twins. TCRdb passed the 5' RACE reads through MiXCR, listing each CDR3 protein once. This sample has some 570,000 distinct CDR3 sequences, with 20% to 25% found just once. CDR3 size: 13 residues. Trimming cost V 4 bases and J 5 bases, with 9 bases left between them. Germline CDR1 reads LGHNT; CDR2 reads FRNRAP. Separately, the same data were catalogued under a study of yellow fever vaccine responses in identical twins. Per that study: The authors reported partly convergent, partly personalized vaccine responses in identical twins.

What was sequenced was CD4+ T cells sorted from blood. The origin of this receptor is a young woman in good health. The chain couples TRBV12-5 to TRBJ2-1; D might be TRBD1 (6 bases). The DNA for the CDR3 is TGTGCTAGTGGTTCACAGGGCAACAATGAGCAGTTCTTC. Encoded protein: CASGSQGNNEQFF.